This T cell receptor beta chain was recorded in a study of cytomegalovirus exposure and HLA in healthy donors. Points from the study as a whole: In a later analysis, compared with equally common non-associated chains, HLA-associated beta chains were more expanded. What a later analysis reportedly showed was that an Asian-associated ancestry cluster had fewer N-insertions than the 666-donor mean.

A multiplex PCR was run with 60 Vbeta primers and 13 Jbeta primers. Clones were sequenced by immunoSEQ multiplex PCR, and TCRdb holds only the in-frame ones, with some missing. The repertoire includes about 150,000 clones, around 82% of them detected once, and under 15% sits in the top ten. A word on this clone: The antigen remains unidentified.

The TCR originated in a woman aged 50 to 60 in good health and CMV-seropositive. The sequenced material came from PBMCs.

In DNA, the CDR3 is TGCGCCAGCAGCTTGGCCCAAGCCTCAGATACGCAGTATTTT. Translation: CASSLAQASDTQYF. The chain uses TRBV5-1 and TRBJ2-3; D unresolved. Germline lookup yields CDR1 SGHRS and CDR2 YFSETQ. V shed 0 bases and J shed 4 bases, with 9 bases lying between them. The CDR3 spans 14 residues. The full variable domain, its missing parts supplied by reference TRBV5-1 and TRBJ2-3, is KAGVTQTPRYLIKTRGQQVTLSCSPISGHRSVSWYQQTPGQGLQFLFEYFSETQRNKGNFPGRFSGRQFSNSRSEMNVSTLELGDSALYLCASSLAQASDTQYFGPGTRLTVL.